The 28 T cell receptor beta chains presented below share a single source sample, sequenced in a study of T-cell memory formation after mild COVID-19. TCRdb passed the 5' RACE reads through MiXCR, listing each CDR3 protein once. The sample shows just under 350,000 distinct CDR3 sequences, 10% to 15% of them seen only once. The specimen was PBMCs or a T cell subset sorted from them (not recorded which). Receptors originate from a man younger than 35 who had mild COVID-19 (a few samples of this study predate the infection). Cell type and time point are not known.

This clonotype has a handful of counts. This sequence joins TRBV5-1 and TRBJ1-4, with D possibly TRBD1 on 5 matching bases. Germline V lookup: CDR1 SGHRS, CDR2 YFSETQ. The CDR3 has 14 amino acids. With 1 base removed from V and 5 bases from J, the gap between germline ends came to 9 bases. CDR3 sequence: CASSLRGPNEKLFF. The DNA of the CDR3 is TGCGCCAGCAGCTTGCGGGGACCAAATGAAAAACTGTTTTTT.

In this sample, this clonotype turned up a few times. This rearrangement joins TRBV4-3 to TRBJ1-1, with unresolved D. CDR1 and CDR2 (germline): LGHNA, YSLEER. The CDR3 runs to 15 residues. Trimming left V 1 base short and J 9 bases short, with 18 bases between. CDR3 residues: CASSQVYSQDHQAFF. DNA for the CDR3: TGCGCCAGCAGCCAAGTATATTCCCAGGATCACCAAGCTTTCTTT.

This clonotype was counted only a few times. The chain carries TRBV21-1 and TRBJ1-1; TRBD1, as called in the table, went unchecked against the DNA. TRBV21-1 is reported as a pseudogene. CDR3 length: 16 residues. The CDR3 sequence: CASSNTGRKMNTEAFF. CDR3 coding DNA: TGTGCCAGCAGCAACACAGGGAGGAAAATGAACACTGAAGCTTTCTTT.

This clonotype was counted many times. V usage is TRBV10-3 and J usage is TRBJ2-6; 7 bases align to TRBD1. Germline CDR1 ENHRY, CDR2 SYGVKD. Losses at the gene ends were 6 bases for V and 0 bases for J; bases not matched to a gene: 5. CDR3 size: 16 residues. The CDR3 sequence is CAISGTAVSGANVLTF. The CDR3 DNA is TGTGCCATCAGCGGGACAGCCGTCTCTGGGGCCAACGTCCTGACTTTC.

The chain recombines TRBV3-1 with TRBJ1-1; no definite D call. The CDR3 is 11 amino acids. Germline CDR1 is LGHDT and CDR2 is YNNKEL (reference sequence). V lost 4 bases and J 8 bases, leaving 8 bases between the germline ends. CDR3 amino acids: CASSRYQEAFF. The CDR3 bases are TGTGCCAGCAGCCGTTACCAGGAAGCTTTCTTT.

The rearrangement uses TRBV2 and TRBJ2-1; D not resolved. Trimming stripped 2 bases from V and 6 bases from J, with 5 bases between. The CDR3 covers 12 residues. CDR1 SNHLY and CDR2 FYNNEI come from the germline V gene. The CDR3 DNA sequence: TGTGCCAGCAGTGAAATGGCCAATGAGCAGTTCTTC. It encodes CASSEMANEQFF.

This clonotype was detected a few times. The chain carries TRBV5-4 and TRBJ2-3; 8 positions match TRBD2. V lost 4 bases, J lost 4 bases, and 5 bases stayed unmatched. There are 14 residues in the CDR3. Germline V gene data show CDR1 as SGHNT and CDR2 as YYREEE (reference sequence). CDR3 amino acids: CASSGPGGPDTQYF. In DNA form, the CDR3 reads TGTGCCAGCAGCGGACCGGGGGGGCCAGATACGCAGTATTTT.

V and J are TRBV27 and TRBJ2-2, with D possibly matching TRBD2 (5 bases). Trimming took 4 bases from V and 5 from J, leaving 14 bases between them. There are 15 residues in the CDR3. Germline V gene sequence: CDR1 MNHEY, CDR2 SMNVEV (reference sequence). This CDR3 is CASSYRFGGTGELFF. In DNA, the CDR3 is TGTGCCAGCAGTTACCGGTTCGGAGGAACCGGGGAGCTGTTTTTT.

The genes are TRBV7-9 and TRBJ1-2; D is undetermined. V dropped 1 base and J dropped 8 bases, with 20 bases sitting between them. The CDR3 consists of 16 residues. Germline V gene sequence: CDR1 SEHNR, CDR2 FQNEAQ (reference sequence). The CDR3 DNA is TGTGCCAGCAGCTTAGGGATGGATTCGGGGAGAGGGGGCTACACCTTC. This sequence encodes CASSLGMDSGRGGYTF.

The V gene is TRBV19, the J gene TRBJ1-1, with no clear D. The ends were cut back, 3 bases at V and 1 base at J, with 9 bases in the middle. This CDR3 has 14 amino acids. Germline values: CDR1 LNHDA, CDR2 SQIVND (reference sequence). This CDR3 is CASSIAYTNTEAFF. As DNA, the CDR3 is TGTGCCAGTAGTATTGCTTATACGAACACTGAAGCTTTCTTT.

The chain is built from TRBV6-2 or TRBV6-3 and TRBJ1-1; D perhaps matches TRBD1 (6 bases). The V gene's germline CDR1 is MNHEY and CDR2 SVGEGT. V shed 2 bases and J shed 4 bases, with 14 bases lying between them. This CDR3 comprises 15 residues. CDR3 in amino acids: CASSYPQQGITEAFF. The DNA for the CDR3 is TGTGCCAGCAGTTACCCCCAACAGGGAATCACTGAAGCTTTCTTT.

This clonotype was seen more than once but under ten times. V gene TRBV6-5 combines with J gene TRBJ1-4; D unresolved. Trimming removed 5 bases from V and 4 bases from J, with 14 bases in between. Looked up from germline, CDR1 is MNHEY and CDR2 is SVGAGI. The CDR3 has 15 amino acids. For the CDR3, the DNA is TGTGCCAGCAGTGAAAGTGACCTTAATAATGAAAAACTGTTTTTT. Protein product: CASSESDLNNEKLFF.

The CDR3 loop reads CASTPDTYEQYF. The CDR3 bases are TGTGCCAGCACTCCGGACACCTACGAGCAGTACTTC. V is TRBV12-3 or TRBV12-4 and J is TRBJ2-7; TRBD1 is a possible D gene (5 bases). The CDR3 runs to 12 residues. V lost 7 bases and J lost 2, with 9 bases in between.

This clonotype has at least ten counts. A read error may account for a junction end that differs from germline. The chain links TRBV7-7 to TRBJ2-2; D is ambiguous. This CDR3 spans 13 amino acids. Germline V gene sequence: CDR1 SSHAT, CDR2 FNYEAQ (reference sequence). The CDR3 sequence is CASSASWTGELFF. The CDR3 DNA sequence: TGTGCTAGCAGCGCCTCGTGGACCGGGGAGCTGTTTTTT.

This clonotype was counted between two and nine times. One end of the junction is discordant with germline, which a read error may explain. The chain joins TRBV7-7 to TRBJ1-5; maybe TRBD1 (5 bases). This CDR3 region has 16 residues. CDR1 is SSHAT, CDR2 FNYEAQ, per germline (reference sequence). The CDR3 reads CASSPFQFRVTQPQHF. CDR3 nucleotide sequence: TGTGCTAGCAGCCCCTTCCAATTCAGGGTCACTCAGCCCCAGCATTTT.

The V and J genes are TRBV14 and TRBJ2-4; D call uncertain. CDR1 SGHDN and CDR2 FVKESK come from the germline V gene. Trimming took 1 base from V and 6 from J, leaving 10 bases between them. CDR3 size: 14 residues. The chain's CDR3 is CASSQAGFRNIQYF. The CDR3 DNA sequence: TGTGCCAGCAGCCAAGCTGGGTTTAGAAACATTCAGTACTTC.

This clonotype was counted a few times. CDR3 nucleotide sequence: TGTGCCAGCAGCTCCGGACTAGCGCCCAGTGAGCAGTTCTTC. Translating it yields CASSSGLAPSEQFF. The chain couples TRBV7-8 to TRBJ2-1; 9 positions agree with TRBD2. The V gene's germline CDR1 is SGHVS and CDR2 FQNEAQ. Trimming at V came to 4 bases and at J to 9 bases, leaving 7 bases not matched to a gene. The CDR3 is made up of 14 amino acids.

A few counts support this clonotype. V gene TRBV12-3 or TRBV12-4 combines with J gene TRBJ1-5; TRBD1 might be the D (5 bases). V lost 6 bases and J 3 bases, leaving 12 bases between the germline ends. The CDR3 consists of 14 residues. The DNA for the CDR3 is TGTGCCAGCAGGCGGGGGGGTACCAATCAGCCCCAGCATTTT. It codes for CASRRGGTNQPQHF.

The chain links TRBV9 to TRBJ2-4; 16 nucleotides agree with TRBD2. The CDR3 consists of 17 residues. CDR1 and CDR2 (germline): SGDLS, YYNGEE. J lost 8 bases, V lost 4 bases, and 9 bases had no gene match. The CDR3 DNA follows: TGTGCCAGCAGCCCCCGGGGGACTAGCGGGGGGGAACACATTCAGTACTTC. It codes for CASSPRGTSGGEHIQYF. The variable domain in full, completed from reference TRBV9 and TRBJ2-4, reads DSGVTQTPKHLITATGQRVTLRCSPRSGDLSVYWYQQSLDQGLQFLIQYYNGEERAKGNILERFSAQQFPDLHSELNLSSLELGDSALYFCASSPRGTSGGEHIQYFGAGTRLSVL.

The V gene is TRBV5-1, the J gene TRBJ2-3; D unresolved. There are 14 residues in the CDR3. Germline-derived CDR1 and CDR2 are SGHRS and YFSETQ. The ends were cut back, 5 bases at V and 5 bases at J, with 15 bases in the middle. The CDR3 nucleotides read TGCGCCAGCAGTGGAGATTCTCGGAGAGATACGCAGTATTTT. Translation gives CASSGDSRRDTQYF.

J is TRBJ2-2 and V is TRBV5-4; perhaps TRBD2 as D (6 bases). V dropped 0 bases and J dropped 6 bases, with 9 bases sitting between them. CDR3 length: 14 residues. Germline-derived CDR1 and CDR2 are SGHNT and YYREEE (reference sequence). CDR3 region: CASSLELASGELFF. CDR3 nucleotide sequence: TGTGCCAGCAGCTTGGAACTAGCATCCGGGGAGCTGTTTTTT.

The chain recombines TRBV14 with TRBJ2-1; 7 bases align to TRBD2. The CDR3 covers 15 residues. Germline loops: CDR1 SGHDN, CDR2 FVKESK. J lost 5 bases, V lost 1 base, and 5 bases had no gene match. CDR3 DNA sequence: TGTGCCAGCAGCCAAGGGACTAGACGCCACAATGAGCAGTTCTTC. As protein: CASSQGTRRHNEQFF.

This chain links TRBV12-3 or TRBV12-4 with TRBJ1-1; D is uncertain. This CDR3 has 14 residues. Trimming removed 7 bases from V and 9 bases from J, with 21 bases in between. CDR3 region: CASNVIMGWEKAFF. CDR3 nucleotide sequence: TGTGCCAGCAACGTTATTATGGGTTGGGAGAAAGCTTTCTTT.

This chain links TRBV4-2 with TRBJ2-5, with 12 bases matching TRBD1. Per the germline V gene, CDR1 is LGHNA and CDR2 is YNFKEQ. CDR3 length: 16 residues. Trimming took 0 bases from V and 5 from J; bases not matched to a gene: 4. DNA of the CDR3: TGTGCCAGCAGCCAAGATGGGACAGGGGGCTTGGAGACCCAGTACTTC. Its protein product is CASSQDGTGGLETQYF.

The V call is TRBV5-1, the J call TRBJ2-5, with D possibly matching TRBD2 (7 bases). V was pared by 5 bases and J by 1 base, with 15 bases between. CDR3 size: 15 residues. Germline V gene data show CDR1 as SGHRS and CDR2 as YFSETQ. The CDR3 nucleotides are TGCGCCAGCAGGGAACAGGGAGGGACCCAAGAGACCCAGTACTTC. It specifies CASREQGGTQETQYF.

This clonotype was observed at least ten times. V and J are TRBV27 and TRBJ1-4; D is ambiguous. The CDR3 spans 15 residues. In germline, CDR1 is MNHEY, CDR2 SMNVEV (reference sequence). The V end was cut by 4 bases, the J end by 5 bases, with 14 bases between. The CDR3 coding sequence is TGTGCCAGCAGTTCGCTCTTCCGGATGAATGAAAAACTGTTTTTT. As protein: CASSSLFRMNEKLFF.

This clonotype was seen a handful of times. The chain carries TRBV9 and TRBJ2-3; D might be TRBD2 (6 bases). CDR1 and CDR2 from the germline V gene are SGDLS and YYNGEE. V lost 1 base and J lost 0, with 12 bases in between. This CDR3 contains 16 residues. The CDR3 region has the DNA TGTGCCAGCAGCGTACTATCAGCGGGCAGCACAGATACGCAGTATTTT. It specifies CASSVLSAGSTDTQYF.

This clonotype was counted a few times. The chain couples TRBV6-5 to TRBJ2-7; 7 bases are a match to TRBD2. Unmatched junction bases numbered 6, after V lost 7 bases and J lost 0 bases. Germline values: CDR1 MNHEY, CDR2 SVGAGI. The length of the CDR3 is 14 residues. The CDR3 spells CASTPWEGSYEQYF. In DNA, the CDR3 is TGTGCCAGCACCCCTTGGGAGGGCTCCTACGAGCAGTACTTC.